The clone carrying this T cell receptor beta chain was picked up many times. Its target is not known. TCRdb reprocessed the reads with MiXCR, giving one entry per CDR3 protein. Of 300,000 or so distinct CDR3 sequences in the sample, approximately 10% are singletons; the top ten hold over 2.5%. V gave up 0 bases and J gave up 6 bases, with 15 bases separating them. CDR1 SGHRS and CDR2 YFSETQ come from the germline V gene. The CDR3 contains 15 residues. This entry belongs to a study of T cell repertoires in cytomegalovirus infection. Study context: Evidence of both CMV infection and a matching HLA type came from public TCR beta signatures.

Findings and limits, study-wide: Cumulative public TCR beta family frequency identified CMV carriers with the relevant HLA. CMV-specific TCR beta clonotypes restricted by HLA-C dominated the ex vivo response.

The source material was PBMCs. The clonotype was recovered from a human donor in good health (CMV status not recorded). Some clones in this sample may be carry-over from other donors' samples. The chain couples TRBV5-1 to TRBJ1-1; tentatively, D is TRBD1 (5 bases). The CDR3 DNA sequence: TGCGCCAGCAGCTTGGAGTGGGGCGGTTCCGCTGAAGCTTTCTTT. Protein sequence: CASSLEWGGSAEAFF.